This TCR beta chain was documented in a study of cytomegalovirus exposure and HLA in healthy donors. Across the study: An earlier analysis found some 100 million unique TCR beta sequences from about 179 million T cells.

General observations from the study: V- and J-gene trimming in TCR beta was tied to a missense DCLRE1C variant by an analysis performed later.

Turning to this clone: Its specificity is unknown.

Donors had nominal health at sampling but likely had unrecorded immune exposures. PCR used 60 Vbeta primers and 13 Jbeta primers. In the authors' workflow: A later analysis counted 70 million to 85 million unique TCR beta chains, some 10 million shared. Repertoires were generated with immunoSEQ multiplex PCR, while TCRdb's copy carries only in-frame clones and drops some. The DNA was the basis for D and trimming; V, J and clone size are from that table. The sample yields 130,000 or so clones, around 79% seen once. Unmatched junction bases numbered 13, after V lost 3 bases and J lost 6 bases. Germline loops: CDR1 SGHTS, CDR2 YDEGEE. The CDR3 extends over 18 amino acids.

This sequence was found in a woman in her thirties or forties in good health and CMV-seronegative. The V and J genes are TRBV5-8 and TRBJ1-4; 11 bases map to TRBD1. The sample consisted of PBMCs. In DNA, the CDR3 is TGTGCCAGCAGCTCTGGACAGGGGGCGCCGGAGTTGGATGAAAAACTGTTTTTT. As protein: CASSSGQGAPELDEKLFF.